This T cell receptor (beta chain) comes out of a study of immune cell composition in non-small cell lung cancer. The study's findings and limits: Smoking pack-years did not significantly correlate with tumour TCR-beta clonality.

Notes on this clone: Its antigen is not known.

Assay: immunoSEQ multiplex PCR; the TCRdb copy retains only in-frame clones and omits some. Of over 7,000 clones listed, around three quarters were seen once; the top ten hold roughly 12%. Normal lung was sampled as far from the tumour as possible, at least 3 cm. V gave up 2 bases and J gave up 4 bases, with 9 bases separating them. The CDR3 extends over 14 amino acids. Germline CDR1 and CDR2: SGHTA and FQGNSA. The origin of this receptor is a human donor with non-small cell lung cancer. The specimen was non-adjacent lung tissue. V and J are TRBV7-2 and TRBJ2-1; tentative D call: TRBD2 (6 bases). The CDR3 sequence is CASSLTGEYNEQFF. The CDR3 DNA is TGTGCCAGCAGCTTAACGGGGGAATACAATGAGCAGTTCTTC.